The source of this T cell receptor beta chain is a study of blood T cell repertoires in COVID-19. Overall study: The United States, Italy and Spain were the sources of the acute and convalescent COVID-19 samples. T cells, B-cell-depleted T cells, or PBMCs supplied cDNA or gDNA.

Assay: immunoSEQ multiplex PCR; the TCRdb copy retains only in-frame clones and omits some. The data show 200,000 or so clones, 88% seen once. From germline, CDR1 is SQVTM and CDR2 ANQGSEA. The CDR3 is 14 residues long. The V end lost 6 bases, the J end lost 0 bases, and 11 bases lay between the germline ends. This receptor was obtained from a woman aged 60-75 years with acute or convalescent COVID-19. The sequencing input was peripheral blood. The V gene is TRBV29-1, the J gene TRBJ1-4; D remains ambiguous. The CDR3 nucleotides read TGCAGCGTCTCAGACTCTACAACTAATGAAAAACTGTTTTTT. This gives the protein CSVSDSTTNEKLFF.